This TCR beta chain was found in a study of CD8 T cells in ankylosing spondylitis. Remarks on this clonotype: Its antigen is as yet unknown.

Findings of the study overall: Reports say disease-linked clones showed up significantly more in matched ankylosing spondylitis synovial fluid. Prior work had noted some motif variants in reactive arthritis blood and synovial fluid. Several highly homologous variants made up a TCR beta motif, and this motif appeared characteristic of ankylosing spondylitis blood. Disease-linked clones, CD8+, were relatively rare in peripheral blood.

Unmatched junction bases numbered 9, after V lost 4 bases and J lost 8 bases. The germline CDR1 and CDR2 sequences are LGHDT and YNNKEL (reference sequence). CDR3 length: 15 amino acids. Generation of TCR beta libraries employed quantitative 5'-RACE incorporating molecular barcodes. TCRdb used MiXCR to reprocess the 5' RACE reads, holding one entry per CDR3 protein. Among hundreds of thousands of distinct CDR3 sequences listed, approximately 10% were seen once. The sample taken for sequencing was blood, either unsorted or a sorted T cell fraction (not recorded which). The rearrangement joins TRBV3-1 to TRBJ1-3; 9 bases line up with TRBD1. This receptor was taken from a male donor with ankylosing spondylitis. CDR3 coding DNA: TGTGCCAGCAGCCGAAGCCGGGACAGGGTGGACACCATATATTTT. Its translation: CASSRSRDRVDTIYF.